A selection of T cell receptor beta chains follows, all from one sample in a study of T cells in Graves' hyperthyroidism and ophthalmopathy. From the multiplex PCR reads, TCRdb called clonotypes with MiXCR, one entry per CDR3 protein. There are 370,000 or so distinct CDR3 sequences in the sample; 20% to 25% occur only once, and around 79% lies in the top ten. Sequenced: blood. These receptors all stem from a man in his forties or fifties with Graves' hyperthyroidism. CDR3s include the opening cysteine and the closing phenylalanine or tryptophan.

j_call v_call cdr3_aa
TRBJ2-7 TRBV7-9 CASSRGTSGSTFYEQYF
TRBJ1-2 TRBV4-2 CASSQVGGKGYTF
TRBJ1-1 TRBV20-1 CSARLLTLNTEAFF
TRBJ1-4 TRBV27 CASSFSSVTTNEKLFF
TRBJ2-7 TRBV29-1 CSVEEFRPGQGGEQYF
TRBJ2-7 TRBV9 CASSQSASGSYEQYF
TRBJ2-1 TRBV9 CASSVAPLSDEQFF
TRBJ1-4 TRBV7-9 CASSLVGPNEKLFF
TRBJ2-1 TRBV12-5 CASGLGGLIEQFF
TRBJ2-7 TRBV2 CASRWDRPSYEQYF
TRBJ2-7 TRBV28 CASLREGGWRQYF
TRBJ2-3 TRBV5-1 CASSSGLAGKQDTQYF
TRBJ2-3 TRBV7-9 CASSFVGTTDTQYF
TRBJ2-3 TRBV2 CASSEAGLAGGAGTQYF
TRBJ2-1 TRBV6-1 CASTRTGTGPSGQFF
TRBJ2-7 TRBV7-8 CASSTSTSGRQEQYF
TRBJ2-1 TRBV20-1 CSARRLAGDEQFF
TRBJ1-1 TRBV2 CASASTRMNTEAFF
TRBJ2-3 TRBV19 CASSISHRAGGRITDTQYF
TRBJ2-3 TRBV20-1 CSARDGGGTQYF
TRBJ1-1 TRBV28 CASSLSTEKAFF
TRBJ2-3 TRBV3-1 CATGGGLRTDTQYF
TRBJ1-2 TRBV3-1 CASSPRDNYGYTF
TRBJ2-3 TRBV9 CASSTRDSTDTQYF
TRBJ2-6 TRBV11-2 CASSLISGANVLTF
TRBJ2-7 TRBV7-9 CASSFTRDRGVEQYF
TRBJ2-1 TRBV28 CASTAGSSYNEQFF
TRBJ2-2 TRBV11-1 CASSLDRVQGGELFF
TRBJ1-1 TRBV9 CASSVDGTVNTEAFF
TRBJ2-3 TRBV7-6 CASSPYSGRAEDTQYF
TRBJ2-3 TRBV5-1 CASGLPSTDTQYF
TRBJ1-3 TRBV5-1 CASSLVGQASSGNTIYF
TRBJ2-3 TRBV20-1 CSASGTSGYTDTQYF
TRBJ1-2 TRBV5-6 CASSSDGGGYGYTF